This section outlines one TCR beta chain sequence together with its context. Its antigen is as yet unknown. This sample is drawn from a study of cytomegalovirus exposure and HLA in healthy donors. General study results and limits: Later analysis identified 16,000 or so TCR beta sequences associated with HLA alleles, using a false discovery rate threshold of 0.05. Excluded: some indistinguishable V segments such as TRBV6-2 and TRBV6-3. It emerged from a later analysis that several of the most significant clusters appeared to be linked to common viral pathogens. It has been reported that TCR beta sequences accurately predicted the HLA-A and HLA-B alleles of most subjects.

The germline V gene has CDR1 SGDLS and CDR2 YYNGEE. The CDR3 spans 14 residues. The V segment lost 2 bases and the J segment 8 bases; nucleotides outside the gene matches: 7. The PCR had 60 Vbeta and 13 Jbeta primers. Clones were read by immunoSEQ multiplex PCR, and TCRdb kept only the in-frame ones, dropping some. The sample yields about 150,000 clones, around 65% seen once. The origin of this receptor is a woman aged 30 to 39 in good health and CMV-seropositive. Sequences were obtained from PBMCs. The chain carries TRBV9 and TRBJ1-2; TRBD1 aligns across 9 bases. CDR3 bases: TGTGCCAGCAGCGTTTCGCCGGGACAGGGCGGCTACACCTTC. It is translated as CASSVSPGQGGYTF.